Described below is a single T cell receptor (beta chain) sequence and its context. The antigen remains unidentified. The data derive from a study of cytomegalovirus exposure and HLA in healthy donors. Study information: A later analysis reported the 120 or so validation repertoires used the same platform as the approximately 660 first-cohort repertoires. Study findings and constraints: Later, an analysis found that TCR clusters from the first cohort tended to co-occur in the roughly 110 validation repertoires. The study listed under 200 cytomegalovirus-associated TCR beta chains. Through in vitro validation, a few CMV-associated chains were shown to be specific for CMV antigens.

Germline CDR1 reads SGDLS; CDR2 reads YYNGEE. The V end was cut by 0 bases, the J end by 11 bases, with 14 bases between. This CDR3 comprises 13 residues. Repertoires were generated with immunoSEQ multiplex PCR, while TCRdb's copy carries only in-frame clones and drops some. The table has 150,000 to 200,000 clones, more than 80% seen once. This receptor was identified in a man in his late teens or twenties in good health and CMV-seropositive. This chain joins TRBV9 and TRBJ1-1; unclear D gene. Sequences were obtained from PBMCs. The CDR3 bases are TGTGCCAGCAGCGTAGGTCTCGCGAGCGACGCTTTCTTT. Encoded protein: CASSVGLASDAFF.